This T cell receptor (beta chain) was recovered during a study of control samples from healthy donors and cancer patients. This CDR3 comprises 16 residues. V lost 0 bases and J lost 5; bases outside the gene matches: 9. Germline lookup yields CDR1 SGHRS and CDR2 YFSETQ. Profiled with immunoSEQ multiplex PCR; TCRdb holds only in-frame clones, not every one. The table includes some 120,000 clones, about nine tenths detected once. The chain employs TRBV5-1 and TRBJ2-5; 8 bases agree with TRBD1. This sequence was found in a man aged 35-49 years in good health. The sequenced sample consisted of blood. The chain's CDR3 is CASSLVGQGAGETQYF. CDR3 in DNA: TGCGCCAGCAGCTTGGTCGGGCAGGGGGCTGGGGAGACCCAGTACTTC.